A selection of T cell receptor beta chains follows, all from one sample in a study of blood T cells in healthy people across ages. From the 5' RACE reads, TCRdb called clonotypes with MiXCR, one entry per CDR3 protein. The repertoire holds 1.5 million or so distinct CDR3 sequences, with about 43% as singletons. The specimen was blood. The receptors here all came from a woman aged 18-29 years in good health. Each CDR3 is given without its conserved first and last residue. The order of the fields is CDR3 protein, D gene, V gene. A D gene is named only where the DNA matches it firmly.

cdr3_aa: SVGVNGYT; d_call: -; v_call: TRBV29-1
cdr3_aa: SARGRGGYGYT; d_call: -; v_call: TRBV20-1
cdr3_aa: ASSSPTGYNLNEQY; d_call: TRBD1; v_call: TRBV5-1
cdr3_aa: ASSFQGDEQF; d_call: -; v_call: TRBV5-1
cdr3_aa: ASSVTGVNSPLH; d_call: TRBD1; v_call: TRBV9
cdr3_aa: ASSSQGAMVYEQY; d_call: TRBD1; v_call: TRBV5-1
cdr3_aa: AWSKDRGYEYGYT; d_call: TRBD1; v_call: TRBV30
cdr3_aa: ASSLSPSSTGSYERY; d_call: -; v_call: TRBV28
cdr3_aa: ASSQGGGGYNSPLH; d_call: TRBD1; v_call: TRBV4-1
cdr3_aa: ASAGIYEQY; d_call: -; v_call: TRBV7-2
cdr3_aa: ASSSEQTGAGANVLT; d_call: TRBD1; v_call: TRBV13
cdr3_aa: SVGGQTSYGYT; d_call: TRBD1; v_call: TRBV29-1
cdr3_aa: ASSYSIVRDIKRSPLH; d_call: -; v_call: TRBV6-5
cdr3_aa: ASSPGTSGTVGETQY; d_call: TRBD2; v_call: TRBV5-1
cdr3_aa: TSSYSRGQGLSAKNIQY; d_call: TRBD1; v_call: TRBV6-5
cdr3_aa: ASSQAFNEQY; d_call: -; v_call: TRBV3-1
cdr3_aa: SVEDLAGYT; d_call: -; v_call: TRBV29-1
cdr3_aa: ASSGSGGYDTQY; d_call: TRBD2; v_call: TRBV5-1
cdr3_aa: ASRSPGTEDGYT; d_call: TRBD1; v_call: TRBV28
cdr3_aa: ARMKRDRFYEQY; d_call: -; v_call: TRBV25-1
cdr3_aa: ASSQERGRICQPQH; d_call: TRBD1; v_call: TRBV14
cdr3_aa: ASSPTYLGEKLF; d_call: -; v_call: TRBV10-2
cdr3_aa: SVRHWGQGGGYT; d_call: TRBD1; v_call: TRBV29-1
cdr3_aa: ASSPTSGDYNEQY; d_call: TRBD2; v_call: TRBV7-9
cdr3_aa: ASSQAKGVSNQPQH; d_call: -; v_call: TRBV4-2
cdr3_aa: ASSEGQTRTDTQY; d_call: -; v_call: TRBV2
cdr3_aa: AISALGGNSYEQY; d_call: -; v_call: TRBV10-3
cdr3_aa: ASTDESPTDTQY; d_call: -; v_call: TRBV11-2
cdr3_aa: ASSQVAGYNEQF; d_call: -; v_call: TRBV3-1
cdr3_aa: ASSYGQPGLAGAGGSDEQF; d_call: TRBD2; v_call: TRBV6-5
cdr3_aa: ASSQFYAKNIQY; d_call: -; v_call: TRBV3-1
cdr3_aa: ASSLAVVSGSGSNEQY; d_call: TRBD2; v_call: TRBV7-9
cdr3_aa: AWRLTSTDTQY; d_call: -; v_call: TRBV30